The clone carrying this T cell receptor beta chain was detected many times. From germline, CDR1 is LGHDT and CDR2 YNNKEL (reference sequence). The ends were cut back, 1 base at V and 2 bases at J, with 17 bases in the middle. CDR3 length equals 17 residues. The data were obtained in a study of human T cells and chemical hapten exposure. TCRdb ran MiXCR on the RACE reads and lists one entry per CDR3 protein. The data contain hundreds of thousands of distinct CDR3 sequences, around 6% of them singletons. Documented time point: patch test 2, 6 weeks after DPC sensitization. Sample treatment: therapeutic diphenylcyclopropenone sensitization with weekly scalp DPC.

The sequence came from a woman younger than 35 with alopecia areata. Some clones in this sample may be carry-over from other donors' samples. The specimen was whole blood, collected in connection with sensitization to the hapten diphenylcyclopropenone (DPC). The J gene is TRBJ1-2, the V gene TRBV3-1; possibly TRBD1 for D (5 bases). CDR3 coding DNA: TGTGCCAGCAGCCAAGTAAGACAGCGCAAACTCAACTATGGCTACACCTTC. Its translation: CASSQVRQRKLNYGYTF.